This T cell receptor (beta chain) was retrieved from a study of cytotoxic CD8 clonotypes in ibrutinib-treated CLL. At the level of the study: Mean values per sample were some 250,000 productive templates and 93,000 or so productive rearrangements.

General study findings and limits: Rare overall, public clonotypes shrank or held steady under therapy. Sustained-remission and progressing patients had different sampling times. Clonality increased with ibrutinib response but returned toward baseline at progression.

Trimming took off 7 bases at V and 1 base at J, with 10 bases between the two ends. The CDR3 has 13 amino acids. Germline V lookup: CDR1 SNHLY, CDR2 FYNNEI. This clone was counted once. Its specificity is unknown. Profiling relied on immunoSEQ multiplex PCR, and the TCRdb table lists in-frame clones only, not all of them. The table lists roughly 220,000 clones, 60% to 80% of them singletons. Material: PBMCs, obtained after 12 months of ibrutinib treatment. This TCR came from a human donor with chronic lymphocytic leukemia. V usage is TRBV2 and J usage is TRBJ1-1, with a tentative D call TRBD1 (5 bases). CDR3 nucleotide sequence: TGTGCCAGCAAGGGACGGCAGAACACTGAAGCTTTCTTT. Translated: CASKGRQNTEAFF.